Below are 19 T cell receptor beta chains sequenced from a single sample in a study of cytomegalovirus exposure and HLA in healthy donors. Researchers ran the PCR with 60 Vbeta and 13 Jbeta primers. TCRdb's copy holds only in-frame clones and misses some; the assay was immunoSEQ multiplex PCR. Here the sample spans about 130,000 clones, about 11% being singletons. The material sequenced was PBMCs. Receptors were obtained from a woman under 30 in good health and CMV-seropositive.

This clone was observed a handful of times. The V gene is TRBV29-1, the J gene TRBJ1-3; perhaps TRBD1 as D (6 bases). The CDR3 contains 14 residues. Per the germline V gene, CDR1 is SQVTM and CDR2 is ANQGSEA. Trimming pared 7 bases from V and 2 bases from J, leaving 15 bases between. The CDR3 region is CSAGGGGTGNTIYF. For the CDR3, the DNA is TGCAGCGCGGGTGGTGGGGGCACTGGAAACACCATATATTTT.

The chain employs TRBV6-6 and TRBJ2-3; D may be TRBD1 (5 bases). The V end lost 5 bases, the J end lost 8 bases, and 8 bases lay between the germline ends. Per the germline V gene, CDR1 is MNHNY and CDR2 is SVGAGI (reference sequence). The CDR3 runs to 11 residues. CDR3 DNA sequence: TGTGCCAGCAGTGGGCAGGGTACGCAGTATTTT. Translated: CASSGQGTQYF.

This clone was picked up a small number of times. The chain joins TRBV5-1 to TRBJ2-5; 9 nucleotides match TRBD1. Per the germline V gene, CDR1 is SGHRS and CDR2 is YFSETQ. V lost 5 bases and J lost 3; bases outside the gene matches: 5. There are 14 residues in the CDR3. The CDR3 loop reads CASSYGTGKETQYF. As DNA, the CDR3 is TGCGCCAGCAGTTATGGGACAGGGAAAGAGACCCAGTACTTC.

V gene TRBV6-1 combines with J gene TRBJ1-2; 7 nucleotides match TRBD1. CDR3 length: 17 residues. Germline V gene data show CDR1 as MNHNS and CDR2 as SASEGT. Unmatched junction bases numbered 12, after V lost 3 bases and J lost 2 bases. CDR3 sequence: CASSDGGPGQRNYGYTF. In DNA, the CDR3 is TGTGCCAGCAGTGATGGGGGACCGGGACAGCGGAACTATGGCTACACCTTC.

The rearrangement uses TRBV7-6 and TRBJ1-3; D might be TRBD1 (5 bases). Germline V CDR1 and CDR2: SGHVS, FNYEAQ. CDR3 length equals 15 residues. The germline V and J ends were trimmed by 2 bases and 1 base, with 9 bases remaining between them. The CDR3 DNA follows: TGTGCCAGCAGCTTAACGACAGTGTCTGGAAACACCATATATTTT. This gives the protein CASSLTTVSGNTIYF. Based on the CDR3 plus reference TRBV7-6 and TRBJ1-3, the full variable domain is GAGVSQSPRYKVTKRGQDVALRCDPISGHVSLYWYRQALGQGPEFLTYFNYEAQQDKSGLPNDRFSAERPEGSISTLTIQRTEQRDSAMYRCASSLTTVSGNTIYFGEGSWLTVV.

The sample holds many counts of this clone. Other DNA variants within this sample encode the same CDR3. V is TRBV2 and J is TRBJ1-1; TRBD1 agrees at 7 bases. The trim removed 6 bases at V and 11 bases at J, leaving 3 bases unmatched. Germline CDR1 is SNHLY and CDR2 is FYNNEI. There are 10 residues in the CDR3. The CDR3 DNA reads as TGTGCCAGCAGCACAGGGGACGCTTTCTTT. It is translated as CASSTGDAFF.

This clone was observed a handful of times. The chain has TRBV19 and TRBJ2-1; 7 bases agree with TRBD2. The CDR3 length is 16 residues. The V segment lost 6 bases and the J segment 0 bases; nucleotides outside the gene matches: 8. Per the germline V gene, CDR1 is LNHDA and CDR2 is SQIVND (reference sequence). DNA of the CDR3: TGTGCCAGTAGGACTAGCCCTACCAGCTCCTACAATGAGCAGTTCTTC. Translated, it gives CASRTSPTSSYNEQFF.

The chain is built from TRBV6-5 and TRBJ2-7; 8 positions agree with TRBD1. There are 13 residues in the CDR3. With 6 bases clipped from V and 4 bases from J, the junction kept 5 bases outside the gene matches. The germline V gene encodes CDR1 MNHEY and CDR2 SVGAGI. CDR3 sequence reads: CASSRQGNYEQYF. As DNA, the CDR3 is TGTGCCAGCAGCCGACAGGGGAATTACGAGCAGTACTTC.

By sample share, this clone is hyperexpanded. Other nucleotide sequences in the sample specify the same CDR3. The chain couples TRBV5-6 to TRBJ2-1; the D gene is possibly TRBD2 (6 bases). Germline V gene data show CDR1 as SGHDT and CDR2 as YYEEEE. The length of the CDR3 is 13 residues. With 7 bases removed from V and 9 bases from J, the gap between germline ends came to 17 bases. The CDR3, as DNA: TGTGCCAGCTCCCGCTTACTAGCAGGTGAGCAGTTCTTC. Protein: CASSRLLAGEQFF.

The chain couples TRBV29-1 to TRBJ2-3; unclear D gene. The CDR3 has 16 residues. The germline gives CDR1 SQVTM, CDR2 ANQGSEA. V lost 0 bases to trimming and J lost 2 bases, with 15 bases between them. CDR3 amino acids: CSVEDWSTSATDTQYF. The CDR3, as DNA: TGCAGCGTTGAAGATTGGTCCACGAGCGCCACAGATACGCAGTATTTT.

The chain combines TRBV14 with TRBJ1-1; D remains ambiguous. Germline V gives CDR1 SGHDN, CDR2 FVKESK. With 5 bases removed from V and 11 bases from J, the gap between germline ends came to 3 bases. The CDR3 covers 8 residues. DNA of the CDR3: TGTGCCAGCAGCTATGCTTTCTTT. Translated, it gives CASSYAFF.

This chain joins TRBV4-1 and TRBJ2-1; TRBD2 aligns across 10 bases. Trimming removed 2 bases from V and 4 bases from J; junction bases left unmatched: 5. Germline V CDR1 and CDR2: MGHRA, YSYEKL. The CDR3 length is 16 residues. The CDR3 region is CASSQWGTSVYNEQFF. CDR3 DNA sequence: TGCGCCAGCAGCCAATGGGGGACTAGCGTTTACAATGAGCAGTTCTTC.

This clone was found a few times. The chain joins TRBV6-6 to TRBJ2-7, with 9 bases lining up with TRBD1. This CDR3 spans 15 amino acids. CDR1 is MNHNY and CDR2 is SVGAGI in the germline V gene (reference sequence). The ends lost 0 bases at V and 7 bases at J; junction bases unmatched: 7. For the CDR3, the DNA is TGTGCCAGCAGTTACTCTACCAAGACAGGGGGGGAGCAGTACTTC. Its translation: CASSYSTKTGGEQYF.

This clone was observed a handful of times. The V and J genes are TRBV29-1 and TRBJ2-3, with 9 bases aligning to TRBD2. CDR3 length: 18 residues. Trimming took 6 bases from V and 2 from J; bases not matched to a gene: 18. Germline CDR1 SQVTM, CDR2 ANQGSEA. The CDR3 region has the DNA TGCAGCGTCCCTCTTCGAGCTAGCGGGGATAGAGTCACAGATACGCAGTATTTT. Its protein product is CSVPLRASGDRVTDTQYF.

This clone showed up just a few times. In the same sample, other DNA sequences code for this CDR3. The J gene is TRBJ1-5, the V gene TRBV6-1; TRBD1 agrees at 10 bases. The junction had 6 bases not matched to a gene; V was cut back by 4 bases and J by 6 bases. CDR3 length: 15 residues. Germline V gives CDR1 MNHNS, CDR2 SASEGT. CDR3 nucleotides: TGTGCCAGCAGTGCGGGGACAGGGGAGGCTCAGCCCCAGCATTTT. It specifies CASSAGTGEAQPQHF.

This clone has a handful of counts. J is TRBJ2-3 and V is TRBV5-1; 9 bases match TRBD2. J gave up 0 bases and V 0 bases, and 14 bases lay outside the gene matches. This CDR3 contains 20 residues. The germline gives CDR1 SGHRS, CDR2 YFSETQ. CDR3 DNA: TGCGCCAGCAGCTTGGGTTCTCTGACGGGGACTAGCTCTAGCACAGATACGCAGTATTTT. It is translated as CASSLGSLTGTSSSTDTQYF.

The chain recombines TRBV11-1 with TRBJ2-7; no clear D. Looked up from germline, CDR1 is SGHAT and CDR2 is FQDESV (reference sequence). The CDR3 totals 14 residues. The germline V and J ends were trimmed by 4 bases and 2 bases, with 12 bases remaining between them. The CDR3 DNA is TGTGCCAGCAGCTCGAGTGGTAGAACCTACGAGCAGTACTTC. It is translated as CASSSSGRTYEQYF. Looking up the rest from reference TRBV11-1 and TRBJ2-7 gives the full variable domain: EAEVAQSPRYKITEKSQAVAFWCDPISGHATLYWYRQILGQGPELLVQFQDESVVDDSQLPKDRFSAERLKGVDSTLKIQPAELGDSAMYLCASSSSGRTYEQYFGPGTRLTVT.

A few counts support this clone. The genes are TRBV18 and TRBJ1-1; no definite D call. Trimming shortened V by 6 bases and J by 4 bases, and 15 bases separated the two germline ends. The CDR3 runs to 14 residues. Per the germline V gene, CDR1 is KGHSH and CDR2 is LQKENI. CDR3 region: CASSAASGSTEAFF. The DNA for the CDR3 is TGTGCCAGCTCTGCGGCCAGCGGATCCACTGAAGCTTTCTTT.

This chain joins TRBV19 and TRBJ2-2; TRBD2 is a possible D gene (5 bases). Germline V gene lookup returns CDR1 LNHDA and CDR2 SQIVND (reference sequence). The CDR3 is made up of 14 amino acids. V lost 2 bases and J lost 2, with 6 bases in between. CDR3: CASSIRENTGELFF. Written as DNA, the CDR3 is TGTGCCAGTAGTATACGGGAAAACACCGGGGAGCTGTTTTTT.